What follows describes a single TCR beta chain. Produced via immunoSEQ multiplex PCR; TCRdb's table is partial and in-frame only. Of tens of thousands of clones in the sample, around 91% are singletons; the top ten hold around 9.6%. Treatment here: preoperative locoregional IRX-2 cytokine immunotherapy. Samples came from a phase Ib trial of preoperative locoregional IRX-2 cytokine immunotherapy. Germline V gene sequence: CDR1 SGHTA, CDR2 FQGNSA. Trimming pared 1 base from V and 1 base from J, leaving 8 bases between. CDR3 size: 15 residues. This sample was included in a study of preoperative IRX-2 immunotherapy in early breast cancer.

The V and J genes are TRBV7-2 and TRBJ1-5, with D unclear. The sample was collected from a patient treated with IRX-2 immunotherapy. The source of this sequence is a human donor with breast cancer. The CDR3 DNA reads as TGTGCCAGCAGCTTAGTTGGGAACAGCAATCAGCCCCAGCATTTT. It specifies CASSLVGNSNQPQHF.